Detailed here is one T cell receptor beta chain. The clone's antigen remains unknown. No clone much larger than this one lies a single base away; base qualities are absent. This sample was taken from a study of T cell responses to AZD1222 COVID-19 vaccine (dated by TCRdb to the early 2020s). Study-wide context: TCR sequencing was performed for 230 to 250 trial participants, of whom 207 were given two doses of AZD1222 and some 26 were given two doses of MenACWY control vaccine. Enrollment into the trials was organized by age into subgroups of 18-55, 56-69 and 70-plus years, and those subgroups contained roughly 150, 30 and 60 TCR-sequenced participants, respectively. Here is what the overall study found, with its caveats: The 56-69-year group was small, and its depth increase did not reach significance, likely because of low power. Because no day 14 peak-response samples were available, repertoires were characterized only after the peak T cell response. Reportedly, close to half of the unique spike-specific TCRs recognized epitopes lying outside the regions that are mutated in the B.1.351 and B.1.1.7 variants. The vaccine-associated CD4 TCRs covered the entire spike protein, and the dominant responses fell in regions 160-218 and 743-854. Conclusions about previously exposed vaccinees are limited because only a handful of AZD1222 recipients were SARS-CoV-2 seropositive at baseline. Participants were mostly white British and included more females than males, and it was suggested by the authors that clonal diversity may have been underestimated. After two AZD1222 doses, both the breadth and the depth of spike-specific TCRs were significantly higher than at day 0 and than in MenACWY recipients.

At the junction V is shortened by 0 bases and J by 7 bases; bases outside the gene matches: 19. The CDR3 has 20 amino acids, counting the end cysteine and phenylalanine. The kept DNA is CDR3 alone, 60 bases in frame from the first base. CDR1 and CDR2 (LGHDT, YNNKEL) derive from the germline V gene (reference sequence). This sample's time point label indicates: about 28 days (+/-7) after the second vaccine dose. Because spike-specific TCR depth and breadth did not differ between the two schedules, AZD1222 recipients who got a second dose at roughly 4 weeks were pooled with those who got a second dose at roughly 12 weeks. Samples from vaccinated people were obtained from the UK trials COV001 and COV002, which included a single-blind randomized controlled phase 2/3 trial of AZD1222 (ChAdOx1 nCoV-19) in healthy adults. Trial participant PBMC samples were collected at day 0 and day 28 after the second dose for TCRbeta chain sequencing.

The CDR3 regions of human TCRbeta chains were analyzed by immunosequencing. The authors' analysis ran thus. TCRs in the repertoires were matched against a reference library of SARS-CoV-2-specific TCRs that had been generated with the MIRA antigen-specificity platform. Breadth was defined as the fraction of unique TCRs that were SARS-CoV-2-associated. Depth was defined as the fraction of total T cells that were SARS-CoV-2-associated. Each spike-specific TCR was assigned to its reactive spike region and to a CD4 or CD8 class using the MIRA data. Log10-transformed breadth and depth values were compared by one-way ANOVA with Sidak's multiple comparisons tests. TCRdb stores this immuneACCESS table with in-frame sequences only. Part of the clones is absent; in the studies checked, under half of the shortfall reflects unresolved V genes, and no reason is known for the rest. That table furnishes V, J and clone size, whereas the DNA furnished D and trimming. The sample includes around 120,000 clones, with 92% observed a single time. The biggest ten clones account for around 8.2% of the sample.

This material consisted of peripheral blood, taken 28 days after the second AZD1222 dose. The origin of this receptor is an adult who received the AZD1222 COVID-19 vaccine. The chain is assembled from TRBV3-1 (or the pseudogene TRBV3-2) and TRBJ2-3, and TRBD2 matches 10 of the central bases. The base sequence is TGTGCCAGCAGCCAAGATCTTGTGTCTAGCGGGAGTGGATCCTCCCATACGCAGTATTTT. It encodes CASSQDLVSSGSGSSHTQYF.